Each of the 9 T cell receptor beta chains below was sequenced from the same sample in a study of blood T cell repertoires in COVID-19. Some clones are missing from TCRdb's copy, which holds only in-frame ones; the method was immunoSEQ multiplex PCR. The data contain under 300,000 clones, nearly 95% of them seen just once; the ten biggest clones take up roughly 0.8%. Sequences were obtained from peripheral blood. The origin of the receptors is a man aged 25-45 years with COVID-19, enrolled during active disease.

The CDR3 here is CASSPSGAGGTDTQYF. DNA of the CDR3: TGTGCCAGCAGCCCCAGCGGAGCGGGGGGCACAGATACGCAGTATTTT. The rearrangement joins TRBV6-4 to TRBJ2-3, with 8 nucleotides matching TRBD2. The ends lost 6 bases at V and 1 base at J; junction bases unmatched: 9. The CDR3 is made up of 16 amino acids. From germline, CDR1 is MRHNA and CDR2 SNTAGT.

The chain employs TRBV5-1 and TRBJ2-7; 12 bases align to TRBD2. The CDR3 runs to 17 residues. J gave up 2 bases and V 4 bases, and 10 bases lay outside the gene matches. CDR1 and CDR2 (germline): SGHRS, YFSETQ. The CDR3 spells CASSEDRTSGATYEQYF. The DNA for the CDR3 is TGCGCCAGCAGCGAAGACAGGACTAGCGGGGCAACCTACGAGCAGTACTTC.

The chain recombines TRBV5-1 with TRBJ1-2, with a tentative D call TRBD1 (6 bases). Between the trimmed V and J ends, which lost 4 bases and 6 bases, there was a span of 16 bases. The length of the CDR3 is 14 residues. Germline lookup yields CDR1 SGHRS and CDR2 YFSETQ. As DNA, the CDR3 is TGCGCCAGCAGCCCGGAGACAGGCCTAGATGGCTACACCTTC. Translated: CASSPETGLDGYTF.

The chain is built from TRBV5-4 and TRBJ2-3, with TRBD2 matching 14 bases. CDR3 length: 18 residues. Losses at the gene ends were 4 bases for V and 6 bases for J; bases not matched to a gene: 13. Germline CDR1 and CDR2: SGHNT and YYREEE (reference sequence). CDR3 in DNA: TGTGCCAGCAGCCGCGGACTAGCGGGGGGTAACCCCGACGATACGCAGTATTTT. It is translated as CASSRGLAGGNPDDTQYF. The complete variable domain, with remaining parts taken from reference TRBV5-4 and TRBJ2-3, reads ETGVTQSPTHLIKTRGQQVTLRCSSQSGHNTVSWYQQALGQGPQFIFQYYREEENGRGNFPPRFSGLQFPNYSSELNVNALELDDSALYLCASSRGLAGGNPDDTQYFGPGTRLTVL.

V is TRBV4-1 and J is TRBJ2-7; 12 bases agree with TRBD2. V was pared by 3 bases and J by 3 bases, with 6 bases of the junction left unmatched. CDR3 size: 16 residues. In germline, CDR1 is MGHRA, CDR2 YSYEKL. The CDR3 loop reads CASSQATSGGIYEQYF. CDR3 sequence (DNA): TGCGCCAGCAGCCAGGCCACTAGCGGGGGGATCTACGAGCAGTACTTC.

CDR3 loop: CASSPPLLGIVNTEAFF. The CDR3 DNA sequence: TGTGCCAGCAGCCCTCCGCTATTGGGCATCGTGAACACTGAAGCTTTCTTT. The chain has TRBV7-9 and TRBJ1-1; D not resolved. CDR1 and CDR2 (germline): SEHNR, FQNEAQ (reference sequence). The CDR3 consists of 17 residues. Trimming took off 5 bases at V and 0 bases at J, with 19 bases between the two ends.

This chain uses TRBV15 with TRBJ1-3, with no clear D. V was pared by 0 bases and J by 0 bases, with 12 bases between. Germline V CDR1 and CDR2: LNHNV, YYDKDF (reference sequence). The CDR3 is 17 residues long. In DNA form, the CDR3 reads TGTGCCACCAGCAGAGATCGGGAGGTCTACTCTGGAAACACCATATATTTT. Translation gives CATSRDREVYSGNTIYF.

The V gene is TRBV19, the J gene TRBJ1-6; the match to TRBD1 covers 7 bases. The CDR3 has 16 residues. The V segment lost 5 bases and the J segment 8 bases; nucleotides outside the gene matches: 12. CDR1 LNHDA and CDR2 SQIVND come from the germline V gene (reference sequence). This CDR3 reads CASSVKTGTRHSPLHF. DNA for the CDR3: TGTGCCAGTAGTGTCAAGACAGGGACTAGGCATTCACCCCTCCACTTT.

The rearrangement links TRBV9 to TRBJ2-3; 16 nucleotides align to TRBD2. Germline V gene sequence: CDR1 SGDLS, CDR2 YYNGEE. The V segment lost 0 bases and the J segment 5 bases; nucleotides outside the gene matches: 9. The CDR3 is 19 amino acids. CDR3 protein: CASSVAAGTSGGALDTQYF. DNA of the CDR3: TGTGCCAGCAGCGTAGCTGCCGGGACTAGCGGGGGGGCATTAGATACGCAGTATTTT.